This TCR beta chain is from a study of metastatic and nonmetastatic thyroid tumors. Background on the study: Repertoires of blood and of tissue (tumor or nodule) from malignant and benign thyroid patients were compared.

How the authors handled the data: Built for papillary thyroid cancer, a distant-metastasis classifier drew on CDR3 differences across clinicopathological groups. MiXCR was used by TCRdb to re-call the PCR reads. The authors' filters were not applied to this entry. This table holds under 30,000 clones, 14% to 15% found once. The germline CDR1 and CDR2 sequences are SGHNT and YYREEE (reference sequence). V shed 0 bases and J shed 3 bases, with 17 bases lying between them. The CDR3 extends over 17 amino acids. Whole-study findings and limits: The reported finding was significantly higher TCR beta diversity in malignant thyroid tumors relative to benign nodules, in blood and tumor.

This clone was found many times. As yet, its antigen is unknown. Every patient underwent thyroid surgery untreated. What was sequenced was blood. The gene calls are TRBV5-4 and TRBJ2-3, with a tentative D call TRBD2 (5 bases). This sequence was found in a female donor with papillary thyroid cancer or a benign thyroid nodule (not recorded which). Some clones in this sample may be carry-over from other donors' samples. CDR3 in DNA: TGTGCCAGCAGCTTGGATACGGGATCGAGATTTACAGATACGCAGTATTTT. It specifies CASSLDTGSRFTDTQYF.